This TCR beta chain was recovered during a study of T cell responses to AZD1222 COVID-19 vaccine. Notes on the study in general: Only five to seven individuals given AZD1222 were seropositive at baseline. In all cases, repertoires were sampled only after the peak T cell response.

Germline V gene data show CDR1 as MDHEN and CDR2 as SYDVKM. Trimming took 10 bases from V and 8 from J; bases not matched to a gene: 6. This CDR3 has 13 amino acids. Concerning this clone itself: Its antigen remains unidentified.

Assay: immunoSEQ multiplex PCR; the TCRdb copy retains only in-frame clones and omits some. The data contain 140,000 or so clones, approximately 89% of them seen just once; the ten biggest clones take up approximately 1.8%. Combined were second doses at about 4 or about 12 weeks. This clonotype was sampled from an adult who received the AZD1222 COVID-19 vaccine. V and J are TRBV28 and TRBJ1-4; TRBD1 matches at 11 bases. This specimen was peripheral blood, taken 28 days after the second AZD1222 dose. CDR3 nucleotide sequence: TGTGCCACCGGGACAGGGGGAGGGGAAAAACTGTTTTTT. Its translation: CATGTGGGEKLFF.